These 24 T cell receptor beta chains share one sample of origin, sequenced in a study of T cell clonality in common variable immunodeficiency. Study conclusions and caveats: Fewer deletions and N-nucleotide insertions were reportedly seen in common variable immunodeficiency TCR beta sequences.

Here immunoSEQ multiplex PCR was the method, and the copy in TCRdb shows in-frame clones only, minus some. The record shows some 19,000 clones for this sample, with no singletons present. No antigen has been assigned to these receptors. Sequenced: peripheral blood mononuclear cells. Receptor source: a human donor with common variable immunodeficiency.

This clone has only a few counts. The DNA ends 3 residues before the CDR3 does, and the rest of the CDR3 is filled in from the germline J gene. J is TRBJ2-3 and V is TRBV18; D is unresolved. The V end was cut by 5 bases, the J end by 4 bases, with 4 bases between. The V gene's germline CDR1 is KGHSH and CDR2 LQKENI. The CDR3 runs to 11 residues. The sequenced part of the CDR3 DNA is TGTGCCAGCTCAACTTCAGATACG. Amino acid sequence: CASSTSDT. The whole CDR3 region reads CASSTSDTQYF.

This clone was seen a few times. The observed sequence ends 3 residues before the CDR3 terminus, with the missing tail filled in from the germline J gene. The V call is TRBV20-1, the J call TRBJ2-1; 9 nucleotides line up with TRBD2. The CDR3 is made up of 17 amino acids. Germline V gene sequence: CDR1 DFQATT, CDR2 SNEGSKA (reference sequence). With 6 bases clipped from V and 4 bases from J, the junction kept 16 bases outside the gene matches. CDR3 sequence reads: CSAGTGASGASYNEQFF. The sequenced CDR3 bases are TGCAGTGCCGGGACGGGGGCTAGCGGGGCCTCGTACAATGAG.

This clone was detected many times. The read finishes 3 residues shy of the CDR3 end, and the germline J gene is used to complete it. The chain joins TRBV11-3 to TRBJ2-2, with a tentative D call TRBD2 (5 bases). The germline V and J ends were trimmed by 5 bases and 6 bases, with 10 bases remaining between them. The CDR3 has 13 amino acids. Germline values: CDR1 SGHNT, CDR2 YENEEA. The CDR3 reads CASSPLASGELFF. The covered CDR3 bases are TGTGCCAGCAGCCCTCTAGCCTCCGGGGAG.

This clone came up a few times. The CDR3 end falls 3 residues outside the read, so it is completed with the germline J gene. The chain employs TRBV5-1 and TRBJ2-7; no clear D gene. Germline values: CDR1 SGHRS, CDR2 YFSETQ. The V and J ends lost 5 bases and 5 bases respectively, with 8 bases between them. The CDR3 length is 11 residues. CDR3 DNA, as far as it was read: TGCGCCAGCAGTGGTAACAACGAG. Protein: CASSGNNE. The full CDR3 protein is CASSGNNEQYF.

Notes on this clone: With the read ending 3 residues before the CDR3 end, the germline J gene is used to fill in that end. The chain uses TRBV7-7 and TRBJ2-5; weak D call: TRBD2 (6 bases). The CDR3 length is 15 residues. V lost 2 bases, J lost 5 bases, and 15 bases lay in between. CDR1 and CDR2 (germline): SSHAT, FNYEAQ (reference sequence). CDR3 loop: CASSLSGRAGETQYF. The covered CDR3 bases are TGTGCCAGCAGCTTAAGCGGGCGAGCGGGCGAGACC.

This clone was recorded many times. The read ends 3 residues before the CDR3 terminus; that terminus is restored from the germline J gene. Distinct nucleotide sequences in the sample also encode this CDR3. This chain joins TRBV18 and TRBJ2-1; 8 positions match TRBD1. The CDR3 is made up of 13 amino acids. Germline V gene data show CDR1 as KGHSH and CDR2 as LQKENI. Unmatched junction bases numbered 3, after V lost 3 bases and J lost 8 bases. The part of the CDR3 DNA that was read is TGTGCCAGCTCACCGGCAGGGGGCGATGAG. Protein: CASSPAGGDE. The CDR3, in full, reads CASSPAGGDEQFF.

This clone was detected many times. The CDR3 end lies 3 residues beyond the end of the read and is filled in from the germline J gene. V is TRBV7-2 and J is TRBJ2-1, with 7 bases aligning to TRBD1. This CDR3 spans 13 amino acids. Losses at the gene ends were 6 bases for V and 9 bases for J; bases not matched to a gene: 8. Germline V gene lookup returns CDR1 SGHTA and CDR2 FQGNSA. CDR3 loop: CASSPDRDVEQFF. The CDR3 bases that were read are TGTGCCAGCAGTCCCGACAGGGATGTTGAG.

Only a few counts were recorded for this clone. The missing CDR3 end, 3 residues past where the read stops, is filled in from the germline J gene. The rearrangement uses TRBV10-2 and TRBJ2-7, with 7 bases that match TRBD1. This CDR3 spans 14 amino acids. With 2 bases clipped from V and 4 bases from J, the junction kept 5 bases outside the gene matches. Germline CDR1 is WSHSY and CDR2 is SAAADI. This CDR3 reads CASSEDRVSYEQYF. The sequenced part of the CDR3 DNA is TGCGCCAGCAGTGAGGACAGGGTATCGTACGAG.

This clone was found a few times. The missing CDR3 end, 3 residues past where the read stops, is filled in from the germline J gene. The rearrangement uses TRBV30 and TRBJ2-7, with 7 bases matching TRBD1. The trim removed 1 base at V and 0 bases at J, leaving 6 bases unmatched. The CDR3 is 15 amino acids. Germline CDR1 GTSNPN, CDR2 SVGIG (reference sequence). CDR3 residues: CAWSGETGSSYEQYF. The CDR3 DNA, read in part, is TGTGCCTGGAGTGGGGAGACAGGGAGCTCCTACGAG.

This clone was seen ten or more times. The read falls 3 residues short of the CDR3 end, and the missing part is taken from the germline J gene. This chain connects TRBV5-1 to TRBJ1-4, with 9 bases identical to TRBD1. CDR1 and CDR2 (germline): SGHRS, YFSETQ. Trimming at V came to 0 bases and at J to 7 bases, leaving 4 bases not matched to a gene. There are 15 residues in the CDR3. CDR3 loop: CASSLGDRALEKLFF. The part of the CDR3 DNA that was read is TGCGCCAGCAGCTTGGGGGACAGGGCCCTTGAAAAA.

Regarding this clone: Read coverage stops 3 residues before the CDR3 terminus; the germline J gene supplies the remainder. The same CDR3 arises from other DNA sequences in this sample as well. V and J are TRBV18 and TRBJ2-1; TRBD2 aligns across 8 bases. The CDR3 contains 13 residues. The V gene's germline CDR1 is KGHSH and CDR2 LQKENI. V was pared by 3 bases and J by 8 bases, with 3 bases of the junction left unmatched. The CDR3 loop is CASSPAGGDEQFF. The sequenced part of the CDR3 DNA is TGTGCCAGCTCACCGGCGGGGGGCGATGAG.

Partial CDR3 DNA: TGCGCCAGCAGCTTCAACAGGGGGCGTTACTATGGC. Protein product: CASSFNRGRYYG. The whole CDR3 protein is CASSFNRGRYYGYTF. The chain has TRBV5-1 and TRBJ1-2; 9 bases map to TRBD1. The read is 3 residues too short to cover the CDR3 end, so that end is filled in from the germline J gene. Germline CDR1 is SGHRS and CDR2 is YFSETQ. The V gene end was trimmed by 2 bases and the J gene end by 3 bases; junction bases not matched to a gene: 5. The CDR3 loop spans 15 amino acids. The variable domain in full, completed from reference TRBV5-1 and TRBJ1-2, reads KAGVTQTPRYLIKTRGQQVTLSCSPISGHRSVSWYQQTPGQGLQFLFEYFSETQRNKGNFPGRFSGRQFSNSRSEMNVSTLELGDSALYLCASSFNRGRYYGYTFGSGTRLTVV.

This clone appeared many times. The CDR3 goes on 3 residues after the read ends, and that part is filled in from the germline J gene. The rearrangement joins TRBV2 to TRBJ2-4, with D hard to call. With 2 bases removed from V and 0 bases from J, the gap between germline ends came to 5 bases. This CDR3 has 14 residues. Germline values: CDR1 SNHLY, CDR2 FYNNEI. CDR3 sequence reads: CASSEFRAKNIQYF. The DNA read from the CDR3 is TGTGCCAGCAGTGAATTCCGAGCCAAAAACATT.

With respect to this clone: The CDR3 extends 3 residues past the end of the read, so its final part is completed from the germline J gene. The genes are TRBV2 and TRBJ2-1; tentatively, D is TRBD2 (6 bases). Germline-derived CDR1 and CDR2 are SNHLY and FYNNEI. V was trimmed by 2 bases and J by 8 bases, leaving 22 bases between them. This CDR3 has 17 amino acids. The covered CDR3 bases are TGTGCCAGCAGTGAATCAGTAGCGGAACTAACCGGCGATGAG. Its protein is CASSESVAELTGDE. The CDR3 reads in full as CASSESVAELTGDEQFF.

This clone was recorded many times. Read sequence stops 3 residues before the CDR3 end, and the germline J gene provides the missing end. The chain employs TRBV18 and TRBJ2-7; D is possibly TRBD1 (6 bases). V lost 3 bases and J 0 bases, leaving 9 bases between the germline ends. Germline loops: CDR1 KGHSH, CDR2 LQKENI. CDR3 size: 14 residues. CDR3 in amino acids: CASSPQGNSYEQYF. The part of the CDR3 DNA that was read is TGTGCCAGCTCACCTCAGGGGAACTCCTACGAG.

This clone was counted only a few times. From the germline J gene comes the end of the CDR3, since the read stops 3 residues before it. The rearrangement uses TRBV7-9 and TRBJ2-5, with D possibly matching TRBD1 (6 bases). Trimming stripped 0 bases from V and 3 bases from J, with 11 bases between. The CDR3 has 15 amino acids. CDR1 and CDR2 (germline): SEHNR, FQNEAQ (reference sequence). The chain's CDR3 is CASSLARTGKETQYF. CDR3 bases read: TGTGCCAGCAGCTTAGCGAGAACAGGGAAAGAGACC.

The sequenced part of the CDR3 DNA is TGTGCCAGCAGCGGGAAATCCGGGACTAGAACAGATACG. Its protein is CASSGKSGTRTDT. The full-length CDR3 reads as CASSGKSGTRTDTQYF. J is TRBJ2-3 and V is TRBV2; 8 bases agree with TRBD2. With the read ending 3 residues before the CDR3 end, the germline J gene is used to fill in that end. Germline V gene lookup returns CDR1 SNHLY and CDR2 FYNNEI. The junction had 11 bases not matched to a gene; V was cut back by 6 bases and J by 3 bases. The CDR3 loop spans 16 amino acids.

With regard to this clone: From the germline J gene comes the end of the CDR3, since the read stops 3 residues before it. The gene calls are TRBV7-6 and TRBJ1-6; D perhaps matches TRBD1 (6 bases). Germline V CDR1 and CDR2: SGHVS, FNYEAQ. Trimming took 4 bases from V and 7 from J, leaving 17 bases between them. The CDR3 is 16 residues long. CDR3 sequence reads: CASSWGQSGLNSPLHF. Partial CDR3 DNA: TGTGCCAGCAGCTGGGGACAAAGTGGGCTAAATTCACCC. Drawing the rest from reference TRBV7-6 and TRBJ1-6, the complete variable domain is GAGVSQSPRYKVTKRGQDVALRCDPISGHVSLYWYRQALGQGPEFLTYFNYEAQQDKSGLPNDRFSAERPEGSISTLTIQRTEQRDSAMYRCASSWGQSGLNSPLHFGNGTRLTVT.

Only a few counts were recorded for this clone. The read is 3 residues too short to cover the CDR3 end, so that end is filled in from the germline J gene. The chain uses TRBV19 and TRBJ1-2; D not certain. CDR1 and CDR2 from the germline V gene are LNHDA and SQIVND (reference sequence). With 6 bases removed from V and 4 bases from J, the gap between germline ends came to 6 bases. CDR3 length: 11 amino acids. CDR3 DNA, as far as it was read: TGTGCCAGTAGATACGGCTATGGC. This sequence encodes CASRYGYG. The entire CDR3 reads CASRYGYGYTF.

This clone occurred a few times. The read is 3 residues too short to cover the CDR3 end, so that end is filled in from the germline J gene. The genes are TRBV7-2 and TRBJ1-5; 11 positions match TRBD1. J was trimmed by 8 bases and V by 5 bases; bases with no gene match: 8. The CDR3 has 15 amino acids. In germline, CDR1 is SGHTA, CDR2 FQGNSA. The CDR3 DNA, read in part, is TGTGCCAGCAGCGTCGGACAGGGGGCGCGTAAGCCC. It codes for CASSVGQGARKP. The full CDR3 sequence reads CASSVGQGARKPQHF.

The table lists this clone with a few counts. The read is 3 residues too short to cover the CDR3 end, so that end is filled in from the germline J gene. This chain joins TRBV30 and TRBJ2-7, with 7 bases identical to TRBD2. The CDR3 is 15 amino acids. Germline CDR1 reads GTSNPN; CDR2 reads SVGIG (reference sequence). The V and J ends lost 3 bases and 3 bases, in that order; junction bases with no gene match: 11. The sequenced CDR3 bases are TGTGCCTGGAGCGCCGGACTAGGAGGTTTCTACGAG. Translating gives CAWSAGLGGFYE. The entire CDR3 is CAWSAGLGGFYEQYF.

This clone was seen a few times. The CDR3 end lies 3 residues beyond the end of the read and is filled in from the germline J gene. V usage is TRBV20-1 and J usage is TRBJ2-7; 8 bases align to TRBD2. There are 14 residues in the CDR3. J lost 0 bases, V lost 5 bases, and 6 bases had no gene match. Germline CDR1 reads DFQATT; CDR2 reads SNEGSKA (reference sequence). CDR3 DNA (partial): TGCAGTGCTTTTAAGCGGGAGAACTCCTACGAG. It encodes CSAFKRENSYE. The whole CDR3 protein reads CSAFKRENSYEQYF.

This clone occurred many times. The read finishes 3 residues shy of the CDR3 end, and the germline J gene is used to complete it. This chain connects TRBV4-1 to TRBJ1-2, with D possibly matching TRBD1 (6 bases). Germline V gene data show CDR1 as MGHRA and CDR2 as YSYEKL. This CDR3 region has 14 residues. Trimming pared 0 bases from V and 2 bases from J, leaving 7 bases between. The CDR3 sequence is CASSQEQGNYGYTF. CDR3 DNA (partial): TGCGCCAGCAGCCAAGAACAGGGAAACTATGGC.

This clone was observed many times. Read coverage stops 3 residues before the CDR3 terminus; the germline J gene supplies the remainder. The chain couples TRBV30 to TRBJ1-2; the D is unclear. The CDR3 sequence is 12 residues long. CDR1 and CDR2 (germline): GTSNPN, SVGIG (reference sequence). V lost 1 base and J lost 4, with 7 bases in between. Incomplete CDR3 DNA: TGTGCCTGGAGTGAATGGGCCTATGGC. It codes for CAWSEWAYG. The whole CDR3 reads CAWSEWAYGYTF.